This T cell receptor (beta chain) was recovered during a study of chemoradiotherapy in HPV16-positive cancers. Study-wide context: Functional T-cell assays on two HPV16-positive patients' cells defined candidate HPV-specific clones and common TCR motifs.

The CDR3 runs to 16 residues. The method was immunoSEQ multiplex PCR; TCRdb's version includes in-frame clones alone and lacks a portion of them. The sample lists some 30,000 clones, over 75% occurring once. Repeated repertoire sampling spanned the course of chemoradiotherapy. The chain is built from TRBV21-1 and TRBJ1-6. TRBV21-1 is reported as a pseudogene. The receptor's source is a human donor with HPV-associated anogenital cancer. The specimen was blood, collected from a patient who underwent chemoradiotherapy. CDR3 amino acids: CASSKVGEKDPSPLHF. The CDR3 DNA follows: TGTGCCAGCAGCAAAGTAGGAGAAAAGGACCCATCACCCCTCCACTTT.